This TCR beta chain was identified during a study of early T cells in non-severe SARS-CoV-2 infection. Unique molecular identifiers were added to individual cDNA molecules. TCRdb ran MiXCR on the 5' RACE reads and lists one entry per CDR3 protein. The sample consists of roughly 120,000 distinct CDR3 sequences, roughly 12% of them appearing once. The receptor was derived from an adult who was a healthcare worker with PCR-confirmed SARS-CoV-2 infection or an uninfected control (not recorded which). Sequences were derived from whole blood, sampled at baseline.

The CDR3 sequence: CSARDPGLGTYEQYF. Written as DNA, the CDR3 is TGCAGTGCTAGAGATCCTGGACTGGGAACCTACGAGCAGTACTTC. V usage is TRBV20-1 and J usage is TRBJ2-7; D may be TRBD2 (5 bases). Germline lookup yields CDR1 DFQATT and CDR2 SNEGSKA (reference sequence). The CDR3 consists of 15 residues. V was cut by 0 bases and J by 2 bases, with 14 bases left in between.